Sequencing of this TCR beta chain was carried out in a study of CD8+ T cells in alopecia areata. Study findings and constraints: Compared with mice, patients displayed less clear TCR sharing, possibly for HLA-related reasons. Tofacitinib significantly brought down scalp clonality and expanded CD8+ clones among top 100. In blood and scalp, many expanded lesional clones persisted during tofacitinib.

Sequencing used cDNA as its template, made by extracting RNA and reverse transcribing it. Produced via immunoSEQ multiplex PCR; TCRdb's table is partial and in-frame only. The table has 190,000 or so clones, about three fifths seen once. Remarks on this clone: Its target is unknown.

Treatment: oral pan-JAK inhibitor, 5-10 mg twice daily. It was from alopecia areata patients that lesional scalp punch biopsies and peripheral blood were collected. Germline CDR1 is GTSNPN and CDR2 is SVGIG (reference sequence). The CDR3 is 14 amino acids. Trimming stripped 1 base from V and 0 bases from J, with 7 bases between. Sequenced here: CD8+ T cells sorted from blood, sampled at week 24, from a patient treated with tofacitinib. The V call is TRBV30, the J call TRBJ1-5, with D uncertain. This TCR came from a human donor with alopecia areata. The CDR3 DNA follows: TGTGCCTGGAGTGGGGTTTATAGCAATCAGCCCCAGCATTTT. Translating it yields CAWSGVYSNQPQHF.